These T cell receptor beta chains were read from a single sample in a study of shared clonotypes between healthy human individuals. Clones were read by immunoSEQ multiplex PCR, and TCRdb kept only the in-frame ones, dropping some. The sample has roughly 1.5 million clones, nearly 99% seen once. Specimen: naive CD4+ T cells sorted from blood. The receptor set was obtained from a man aged 25 to 45 in good health. CDR3s include the opening cysteine and the closing phenylalanine or tryptophan. Fields, in order: D gene, clone size, V gene, J gene, CDR3 DNA, CDR3 protein. A D gene is named only where the DNA matches it firmly. Part of the rows lack a size; the others show once, few, many or a class for expanded clones.

.	.	TRBV28	TRBJ2-3	TGTGCCAGCAGTTCAACAGTAGGTACGCAGTATTTT	CASSSTVGTQYF
.	few	TRBV5-1	TRBJ2-1	TGCGCCAGCAGCTTGGTACGGGGGCCGGGACTAGAGCAGTTCTTC	CASSLVRGPGLEQFF
.	once	TRBV7-2	TRBJ2-1	TGTGCCAGCAGCCATCGGGAGTCCCCCTACAATGAGCAGTTCTTC	CASSHRESPYNEQFF
.	.	TRBV15	TRBJ2-7	TGTGCCACCAGCATGATTGGTAGGGGGGCTTCCTACGAGCAGTACTTC	CATSMIGRGASYEQYF
.	.	TRBV30	TRBJ1-4	TGTGCCTGGAGTGAGGGCTTAGGTGAAAAACTGTTTTTT	CAWSEGLGEKLFF
.	.	TRBV5-1	TRBJ1-4	TGCGCCAGCAGCTTGCTGGGGACTAATGAAAAACTGTTTTTT	CASSLLGTNEKLFF
.	.	TRBV28	TRBJ2-7	TGTGCCAGCAGACCTCCCTGGGGGCCCACCTACGAGCAGTACTTC	CASRPPWGPTYEQYF
.	.	TRBV5-6	TRBJ2-6	TGTGCCAGCAGCCCAAGGGGTTCTGGGGCCAACGTCCTGACTTTC	CASSPRGSGANVLTF
.	.	TRBV29-1	TRBJ2-2	TGCAGCGCCGGGGGCGGCAACACCGGGGAGCTGTTTTTT	CSAGGGNTGELFF
.	.	TRBV5-6	TRBJ2-7	TGTGCCAGCAGCTTGCGTTCCCTTCTAGGGGCCTACGAGCAGTACTTC	CASSLRSLLGAYEQYF
.	.	TRBV9	TRBJ1-1	TGTGCCAGCAGCGTGGGCGGGTTTAAGAACACTGAAGCTTTCTTT	CASSVGGFKNTEAFF
.	.	TRBV4-3	TRBJ2-1	TGCGCCAGCAGCCAAGATCCAGCGGTGGCCAATGAGCAGTTCTTC	CASSQDPAVANEQFF
.	.	TRBV28	TRBJ1-2	TGTGCCAGCAGTTCCGACCCCGGGACAAACTATGGCTACACCTTC	CASSSDPGTNYGYTF
TRBD2	.	TRBV6-6	TRBJ2-3	TGTGCCACTACTCTCATGGGCGGGAGAACAGATACGCAGTATTTT	CATTLMGGRTDTQYF
.	.	TRBV7-2	TRBJ1-1	TGTGCCAGCAGCCGACGGCGTGGACAGAGTGAAGCTTTCTTT	CASSRRRGQSEAFF
TRBD2	.	TRBV4-3	TRBJ2-4	TGCGCCAGCAGCCAATATAGCGGGAGTAAAAACATTCAGTACTTC	CASSQYSGSKNIQYF
.	.	TRBV6-5	TRBJ2-3	TGTGCCAGCAGTAGACCGGACAGTAGAGATACGCAGTATTTT	CASSRPDSRDTQYF
.	.	TRBV5-4	TRBJ1-4	TGTGCCAGCAGCCCCGGAGGGACAACTAATGAAAAACTGTTTTTT	CASSPGGTTNEKLFF
.	.	TRBV19	TRBJ1-5	TGTGCCAGTAGTCCAGTCGGGTTTGGCAATCAGCCCCAGCATTTT	CASSPVGFGNQPQHF
.	.	TRBV29-1	TRBJ1-2	TGCAGCGTGAGACCGGGCCTTTCCTGGGGCTACACCTTC	CSVRPGLSWGYTF
.	.	TRBV6-6	TRBJ1-2	TGTGCCAGCAGTTCGGCCAGACTCAACTATGGCTACACCTTC	CASSSARLNYGYTF
TRBD2	.	TRBV28	TRBJ2-7	TGTGCCAGCAGCCACAGACTAGCGGGAGGGCTCCTATACGAGCAGTACTTC	CASSHRLAGGLLYEQYF